This record covers a single T cell receptor (beta chain). Its specificity is not known. The data are from a study of cytomegalovirus exposure and HLA in healthy donors. General study points: A few chains tied to CMV proved CMV antigen-specific in vitro. In a later analysis, a genetic analysis reported fewer productive-TCR N-insertions in an Asian-associated ancestry cluster than the cohort average. Presence/absence analyses assumed roughly uniform sequencing depth across donors.

It was with 60 Vbeta and 13 Jbeta primers that the PCR ran. Clones were sequenced by immunoSEQ multiplex PCR, and TCRdb holds only the in-frame ones, with some missing. Of 100,000 or so clones in the sample, around 70% were seen once. With V trimmed by 1 base and J by 2 bases, 5 bases remained unmatched. The CDR3 is 16 amino acids. Germline CDR1 reads MNHNY; CDR2 reads SVGAGI (reference sequence). V usage is TRBV6-6 and J usage is TRBJ2-1; 7 bases line up with TRBD2. The clonotype was recovered from a man aged 30-40 years in good health and CMV-seronegative. Sequencing was done on a sample of PBMCs. This CDR3 is CASSYFGEGAYNEQFF. In DNA, the CDR3 is TGTGCCAGCAGTTACTTTGGGGAGGGAGCCTACAATGAGCAGTTCTTC.